This is a list of T cell receptor beta chains from one sample in a study of PD-L1 blockade in urothelial cancer. Clones were sequenced by immunoSEQ multiplex PCR, and TCRdb holds only the in-frame ones, with some missing. The repertoire includes 80,000 to 130,000 clones, roughly nine tenths of them detected once, and 0.75% to 0.95% sits in the top ten. The source was PBMCs, collected around atezolizumab (anti-PD-L1) treatment. The source is an elderly woman with urothelial cancer. Both conserved end residues are part of each CDR3.

V gene: TRBV28
CDR3 protein: CASTPLGINYGYTF

V gene: TRBV10-3
CDR3 protein: CAISPGTSGSNTQYF

V gene: TRBV28
CDR3 protein: CASSNTAGQPDTQYF

V gene: TRBV9
CDR3 protein: CASSSLSGNNEQFF

V gene: TRBV19
CDR3 protein: CASSTDREGTYEQYF

V gene: TRBV5-1
CDR3 protein: CASSLGVGGRYSGANVLTF

V gene: TRBV7-8
CDR3 protein: CASSPKTGDGYEQYF

V gene: TRBV7-9
CDR3 protein: CASSQAAGTNYGYTF

V gene: TRBV11-2
CDR3 protein: CASSLDRENTGELFF

V gene: TRBV11-2
CDR3 protein: CASSPRTASTNEKLFF

V gene: TRBV18
CDR3 protein: CASSRTGGVGTEAFF

V gene: TRBV7-6
CDR3 protein: CASSLISASQPQHF

V gene: TRBV7-8
CDR3 protein: CASSSQGTQYF

V gene: TRBV7-9
CDR3 protein: CASSPRDRNTEAFF

V gene: TRBV7-8
CDR3 protein: CASSSINEGRGIRGYTF

V gene: TRBV2
CDR3 protein: CASSEERGTNNEQFF

V gene: TRBV5-1
CDR3 protein: CASSLIAGGPNTEAFF

V gene: TRBV27
CDR3 protein: CASRSRQGGSYEQYF

V gene: TRBV7-8
CDR3 protein: CASSSTSGNSYNEQFF

V gene: TRBV4-2
CDR3 protein: CASSQVGQGDEQFF

V gene: TRBV5-1
CDR3 protein: CASSLTGDSRPTDTQYF

V gene: TRBV6-4
CDR3 protein: CASSDQAGSEAFF

V gene: TRBV4-1
CDR3 protein: CASSQLAVGGYNEQFF

V gene: TRBV5-4
CDR3 protein: CASSLTGGDEQFF

V gene: TRBV5-4
CDR3 protein: CASSPSRDRGYNYGYTF

V gene: TRBV5-8
CDR3 protein: CASSTGTSGSVWGTQYF

V gene: TRBV9
CDR3 protein: CASSGGTSGRNEQFF

V gene: TRBV19
CDR3 protein: CASSIRDRNYGYTF

V gene: TRBV6-4
CDR3 protein: CASSLNAQETQYF

V gene: TRBV7-3
CDR3 protein: CASSYDPTVSYEQYF

V gene: TRBV19
CDR3 protein: CASSIPPGGAGNEQFF

V gene: TRBV30
CDR3 protein: CAWEGVLGTEAFF

V gene: TRBV7-8
CDR3 protein: CASSPSGREKLFF

V gene: TRBV19
CDR3 protein: CASSIRRRGRDGYTF

V gene: TRBV27
CDR3 protein: CASRIGTEETQYF

V gene: TRBV5-1
CDR3 protein: CASSPARDSSRETQYF

V gene: TRBV11-2
CDR3 protein: CASSLFDTEAFF

V gene: TRBV7-9
CDR3 protein: CASGRLAGRSETQYF

V gene: TRBV10-3
CDR3 protein: CAISEAGGVAGMWIPYEQYF

V gene: TRBV2
CDR3 protein: CASSKEGGPQETQYF

V gene: TRBV18
CDR3 protein: CASSPQESSYEQYF

V gene: TRBV15
CDR3 protein: CATSPYDRGRVAFGYTF

V gene: TRBV25-1
CDR3 protein: CASSANNRGTNVLTF

V gene: TRBV29-1
CDR3 protein: CSVGEATGGWTEAFF

V gene: TRBV27
CDR3 protein: CASSLSLLNTEAFF

V gene: TRBV7-2
CDR3 protein: CASSLAGRLHEQYF

V gene: TRBV4-2
CDR3 protein: CASSQAGQPQETQYF

V gene: TRBV28
CDR3 protein: CASSPSRASGSHTQYF

V gene: TRBV18
CDR3 protein: CASSLDEGAEAFF

V gene: TRBV14
CDR3 protein: CASSQSGRGQYLNYGYTF

V gene: TRBV11-2
CDR3 protein: CASTRSGGGNTIYF